The 12 T cell receptor beta chains given below trace back to one sample, sequenced in a study of T-cell reconstitution after alpha-beta-depleted transplantation in children. The TCRbeta library incorporated unique molecular identifiers. TCRdb recomputed calls from the PCR reads with MiXCR, one row per CDR3 protein. The sample has about 250,000 distinct CDR3 sequences, roughly 25% seen once. The sequencing used PBMCs, mostly from graft donor cells, collected 360 days after TCRalphabeta/CD19-depleted stem cell transplant. These receptors came from a female patient aged 2-9 years who had a stem cell transplant for congenital amegakaryocytic thrombocytopenia, so the T cells may come from the graft donor.

J is TRBJ2-7 and V is TRBV5-1, with D perhaps matching TRBD1 (5 bases). The V end lost 3 bases, the J end lost 3 bases, and 22 bases lay between the germline ends. The germline V gene has CDR1 SGHRS and CDR2 YFSETQ. This CDR3 spans 17 amino acids. CDR3 DNA sequence: TGCGCCAGCAGCTCCCGTTATTCGATGGAAAGGGGCTACGAGCAGTACTTC. Protein sequence: CASSSRYSMERGYEQYF.

The J gene is TRBJ1-6, the V gene TRBV10-3, with 8 bases fitting TRBD1. V dropped 6 bases and J dropped 9; count of bases not matched to a gene: 4. This CDR3 is built from 13 residues. CDR1 is ENHRY and CDR2 is SYGVKD in the germline V gene. CDR3 region: CAIRDRVGSPLHF. CDR3 sequence (DNA): TGTGCCATCAGGGACAGGGTCGGTTCACCCCTCCACTTT.

This clonotype has more than one count but fewer than ten. The V call is TRBV10-3, the J call TRBJ2-7; 9 nucleotides agree with TRBD1. The CDR3 is 14 amino acids. V was clipped by 2 bases and J by 2 bases; unmatched bases: 1. From germline, CDR1 is ENHRY and CDR2 SYGVKD. In DNA, the CDR3 is TGTGCCATCAGTGAGGGACAGGGGCCCTACGAGCAGTACTTC. Residues: CAISEGQGPYEQYF.

This clonotype was picked up a small number of times. The rearrangement joins TRBV7-9 to TRBJ2-1, with 10 bases matching TRBD1. CDR3 length equals 15 residues. Trimming removed 1 base from V and 9 bases from J; junction bases left unmatched: 6. Germline values: CDR1 SEHNR, CDR2 FQNEAQ (reference sequence). The CDR3 coding sequence is TGTGCCAGCAGCTTAGTAGTGACAGGGGGCGTTGAGCAGTTCTTC. Translation: CASSLVVTGGVEQFF.

This rearrangement joins TRBV3-1 to TRBJ1-2, with a possible D match to TRBD1 (5 bases). CDR3 length: 16 residues. Germline CDR1 and CDR2: LGHDT and YNNKEL (reference sequence). Trimming stripped 4 bases from V and 3 bases from J, with 18 bases between. The CDR3 region is CASSPSRQMVYYGYTF. CDR3 coding DNA: TGTGCCAGCAGCCCTAGTAGACAGATGGTTTACTATGGCTACACCTTC.

This clonotype came up many times. The CDR3 coding sequence is TGTGCCATCAGTGGGCGAGCGAACCATTACAATGAGCAGTTCTTC. This codes for CAISGRANHYNEQFF. V is TRBV10-3 and J is TRBJ2-1, with unresolved D. Between the trimmed V and J ends, which lost 4 bases and 4 bases, there was a span of 14 bases. The CDR3 runs 15 residues. The germline V gene has CDR1 ENHRY and CDR2 SYGVKD.

The chain carries TRBV5-1 and TRBJ1-1; D ambiguous. The CDR3 consists of 13 residues. Germline V gene data show CDR1 as SGHRS and CDR2 as YFSETQ. V dropped 5 bases and J dropped 11 bases, with 19 bases sitting between them. The CDR3 protein is CASSHDKSKEAFF. Here the CDR3 DNA reads TGCGCCAGCAGTCACGACAAATCCAAGGAGGCTTTCTTT.

This clonotype has just one count. This sequence joins TRBV6-1 and TRBJ2-7, with D perhaps matching TRBD2 (5 bases). The length of the CDR3 is 13 residues. Per the germline V gene, CDR1 is MNHNS and CDR2 is SASEGT. Trimming took off 8 bases at V and 1 base at J, with 12 bases between the two ends. This chain's CDR3 is CASRLSGSYEQYF. CDR3 DNA: TGTGCCAGCCGTCTGTCGGGGTCCTACGAGCAGTACTTC.

The V and J genes are TRBV18 and TRBJ2-5, with 7 bases fitting TRBD1. Unmatched junction bases numbered 11, after V lost 3 bases and J lost 7 bases. The V gene's germline CDR1 is KGHSH and CDR2 LQKENI. This CDR3 has 15 residues. This chain's CDR3 is CASSPRQGEVGTQYF. DNA for the CDR3: TGTGCCAGCTCACCTCGACAGGGTGAGGTAGGGACCCAGTACTTC.

This clonotype was recorded many times. The chain is built from TRBV28 and TRBJ2-1; no reliable D call. V gave up 1 base and J gave up 3 bases, with 1 base separating them. CDR3 length: 12 amino acids. The germline V gene has CDR1 MDHEN and CDR2 SYDVKM. This CDR3 reads CASSLYYNEQFF. CDR3 in DNA: TGTGCCAGCAGTTTATACTACAATGAGCAGTTCTTC.

This clonotype was observed a few times. CDR3 loop: CASSPAGTSGSGAYEQYF. In DNA form, the CDR3 reads TGTGCCAGCTCACCTGCCGGGACTAGCGGGAGCGGGGCCTACGAGCAGTACTTC. The chain joins TRBV18 to TRBJ2-7; 14 nucleotides match TRBD2. The CDR3 covers 18 residues. CDR1 is KGHSH and CDR2 is LQKENI in the germline V gene. Unmatched junction bases numbered 9, after V lost 3 bases and J lost 2 bases.

V is TRBV7-3 and J is TRBJ2-5, with 8 bases fitting TRBD2. The CDR3 contains 16 residues. J gave up 5 bases and V 2 bases, and 10 bases lay outside the gene matches. Germline lookup yields CDR1 SGHTA and CDR2 FQGTGA. The CDR3 reads CASSLGSGAGAETQYF. The CDR3 region has the DNA TGTGCCAGCAGCTTAGGTTCTGGAGCGGGAGCCGAGACCCAGTACTTC.